This is a list of T cell receptor beta chains from one sample in a study of molecular identifiers for immune sequencing clone quantification. A single record per CDR3 protein comes from TCRdb applying MiXCR to the PCR reads. The table records under 600,000 distinct CDR3 sequences, roughly 24% of them present only once. Sequenced material: naive CD8+ T cells from blood, with Jurkat cell RNA spiked in. The receptors shown here come from a human donor in good health. Some libraries in this study had Jurkat cell RNA spiked in. CDR3s include the opening cysteine and the closing phenylalanine or tryptophan. The D gene is left open where the match is weak. Part of the rows lack a size; the others show once, few, many or a class for expanded clones.

>12|TRBV6-1|TRBD2|.|TRBJ2-7
TGTGGCAGCGCATACGGGAGGCTCGAGCAGTACTTC
CGSAYGRLEQYF
>17|TRBV20-1|TRBD2|few|TRBJ2-5
TGCAGTGCTGGCGTTCGATTAGCGGGAGACCTCCAAGAGACCCAGTACTTC
CSAGVRLAGDLQETQYF
>15|TRBV19|.|.|TRBJ2-6
TGTGCCAGTAGTCCAAGGAGTCGCGGGGCCAACGTCCTGACTTTC
CASSPRSRGANVLTF
>19|TRBV4-2|TRBD1|many|TRBJ1-5
TGTGCCAGCAGCCCAAGCCCCGGGACAGGGGTAGGAAGCAATCAGCCCCAGCATTTT
CASSPSPGTGVGSNQPQHF
>17|TRBV13|TRBD1|few|TRBJ1-2
TGTGCCAGCAGCCTACATGAAGGGCGCAACAGGGGTGATGGCTACACCTTC
CASSLHEGRNRGDGYTF
>12|TRBV28|TRBD1|.|TRBJ1-6
TGTGCCAGCAGTTTAAGGGGGCTGCTCCTCCACTTT
CASSLRGLLLHF
>16|TRBV7-6|.|many|TRBJ2-3
TGTGCCAGCAGCTTAGCGAGGGGATCTAGCACAGATACGCAGTATTTT
CASSLARGSSTDTQYF
>17|TRBV6-2/TRBV6-3|.|few|TRBJ2-2
TGTGCCAGCAGTTATCTAGCAATTGAAAGTGGCACCGGGGAGCTGTTTTTT
CASSYLAIESGTGELFF
>12|TRBV6-5|.|many|TRBJ2-7
TGTGCCAGCAGTTACTTAGGAGGCGAGCAGTACTTC
CASSYLGGEQYF
>16|TRBV7-9|.|.|TRBJ2-6
TGTGCCGGCAGCCTATCGCCCGGCTCTGGGGCCAACGTCCTGACTTTC
CAGSLSPGSGANVLTF
>14|TRBV19|TRBD1|many|TRBJ1-1
TGTGCCAGTAGTATCAACAGGGGGCTGACTGAAGCTTTCTTT
CASSINRGLTEAFF
>15|TRBV3-1|TRBD2|.|TRBJ2-2
TGTGCCAGCAGCCAAGTCCTAGCGGGAACCGGGGAGCTGTTTTTT
CASSQVLAGTGELFF
>13|TRBV4-1|.|few|TRBJ1-1
TGCGCCAGCAGCCAAGAACCGGTTTCTGAAGCTTTCTTT
CASSQEPVSEAFF
>13|TRBV19|.|.|TRBJ1-1
TGTGCCAGTAGACCCGGGGCCAACACTGAAGCTTTCTTT
CASRPGANTEAFF
>15|TRBV7-9|.|few|TRBJ1-6
TGTGCCAGCAGTTTCGTCGAGGGGCGGAATTCACCCCTCCACTTT
CASSFVEGRNSPLHF
>16|TRBV27|TRBD2|.|TRBJ2-1
TGTGCCAGCAGTTTTGGGGCTAGCGGGACGTACAATGAGCAGTTCTTC
CASSFGASGTYNEQFF
>14|TRBV20-1|TRBD1|.|TRBJ2-7
TGCAGTGCGGCCCGGGACAGGCTAACCTACGAGCAGTACTTC
CSAARDRLTYEQYF
>12|TRBV5-6|.|.|TRBJ2-1
TGTGCCAGCAGCTTGCTCTGGAGTGAGCAGTTCTTC
CASSLLWSEQFF
>14|TRBV5-6|.|few|TRBJ2-7
TGTGCCACCGGGATCCGAGAGGCGACCTACGAGCAGTACTTC
CATGIREATYEQYF
>14|TRBV5-1|TRBD1|few|TRBJ2-7
TGCGCCAGCCAAGCGGGACAGGGGGCTTACGAGCAGTACTTC
CASQAGQGAYEQYF
>15|TRBV7-9|TRBD2|once|TRBJ2-7
TGTGCCAGCGCCGCGACGGGAGGGTTTCGGAACGAGCAGTACTTC
CASAATGGFRNEQYF
>12|TRBV12-3/TRBV12-4|.|.|TRBJ1-5
TGTGCCAGCGCCTACGGGGGTCAGCCCCAGCATTTT
CASAYGGQPQHF
>13|TRBV4-1|TRBD2|few|TRBJ2-2
TGCGCCAGCAGCGGCGGGGGTGCCGGGGAGCTGTTTTTT
CASSGGGAGELFF
>17|TRBV4-3|TRBD2|.|TRBJ2-3
TGCGCCAGCAGCCAAGATTGGACTAGCGGGTACACAGGTACGCAGTATTTT
CASSQDWTSGYTGTQYF
>13|TRBV5-4|TRBD2|few|TRBJ2-1
TGTGCCAGCGGCGGGGGGACCTACAATGAGCAGTTCTTC
CASGGGTYNEQFF
>18|TRBV2|.|few|TRBJ2-5
TGTGCCAGCAGTGAAGCCTCAACTTACAGCCTACTTCAAGAGACCCAGTACTTC
CASSEASTYSLLQETQYF
>17|TRBV24-1|.|many|TRBJ2-3
TGTGCCACCAGTGATTCGAAAGGGGACTCAAACACAGATACGCAGTATTTT
CATSDSKGDSNTDTQYF
>15|TRBV18|.|few|TRBJ2-5
TGTGCCAGCTCAGACACGGGTCGGGGACAAGAGACCCAGTACTTC
CASSDTGRGQETQYF
>13|TRBV10-3|.|few|TRBJ1-1
TGTGCCATCAGTGAGAATTGGAGTACTGAAGCTTTCTTT
CAISENWSTEAFF
>15|TRBV5-1|.|few|TRBJ2-3
TGCGCCAGCAGGAGAAGCGGGTCTACCGGGGAAACGCAGTATTTT
CASRRSGSTGETQYF
>16|TRBV10-2|TRBD2|many|TRBJ2-5
TGCGCCAGCAGTGAGACTAGCGGGGGCTTCCAAGAGACCCAGTACTTC
CASSETSGGFQETQYF
>13|TRBV29-1|.|many|TRBJ2-7
TGCAGCGTTGAAGGGACCTACGAGGGCGAGCAGTACTTC
CSVEGTYEGEQYF
>16|TRBV5-5|TRBD1|few|TRBJ1-5
TGTGCCAGCAGCTTGGTGGGGACAGGGGGGAATCAGCCCCAGCATTTT
CASSLVGTGGNQPQHF
>14|TRBV6-2/TRBV6-3|.|.|TRBJ1-5
TGTGCCAGCATTATAGGGACGGCCAATCAGCCCCAGCATTTT
CASIIGTANQPQHF
>14|TRBV25-1|.|few|TRBJ2-5
TGTGCCAGCAGCGCTAATAGGTACCAAGAGACCCAGTACTTC
CASSANRYQETQYF